These T cell receptor beta chains were read from a single sample in a study of T cell responses to AZD1222 COVID-19 vaccine. TCRdb's copy holds only in-frame clones and misses some; the assay was immunoSEQ multiplex PCR. The sample records over 100,000 clones, about nine tenths being singletons. The specimen comprised peripheral blood, sampled on day 0 of AZD1222 vaccination. The receptors shown here come from an adult in good health. The CDR3 runs from the conserved cysteine through the conserved F or W. D genes are given only for firm matches. Clone size is stated in some rows and not others, as once, few, many or a class when expanded.

abundance	d_gene	v_gene	j_gene	CDR3aa	CDR3nt
.	.	TRBV5-5	TRBJ2-5	CASIPGTQGETQYF	TGTGCCAGCATACCGGGGACCCAGGGAGAGACCCAGTACTTC
once	.	TRBV18	TRBJ1-1	CASSHSRQQNTEAFF	TGTGCCAGCTCACATTCCCGGCAACAGAACACTGAAGCTTTCTTT
.	TRBD2	TRBV11-2	TRBJ2-1	CATAGGWNNEQFF	TGTGCCACTGCGGGGGGGTGGAACAATGAGCAGTTCTTC
.	TRBD2	TRBV5-1	TRBJ2-5	CASSLPSGAPQETQYF	TGCGCCAGCAGCTTGCCGAGCGGGGCGCCTCAAGAGACCCAGTACTTC
.	TRBD2	TRBV9	TRBJ2-7	CASSPVAGGIPYEQYF	TGTGCCAGCAGCCCGGTAGCGGGAGGTATCCCCTACGAGCAGTACTTC
few	.	TRBV4-3	TRBJ2-1	CASSQDPSDGSYNEQFF	TGCGCCAGCAGCCAAGATCCTAGCGATGGCTCCTACAATGAGCAGTTCTTC
.	TRBD1	TRBV18	TRBJ1-6	CASSPPAGGDNSPLHF	TGTGCCAGCTCACCACCGGCAGGGGGTGATAATTCACCCCTCCACTTT
.	.	TRBV28	TRBJ2-3	CASSPHSTDTQYF	TGTGCCAGCAGTCCCCATAGCACAGATACGCAGTATTTT
.	.	TRBV6-2/TRBV6-3	TRBJ2-7	CASSRGVLTSYEQYF	TGTGCCAGCAGTCGGGGAGTCCTTACTTCCTACGAGCAGTACTTC
.	.	TRBV11-2	TRBJ2-7	CASSLGQELEQYF	TGTGCCAGCAGCTTAGGGCAGGAACTCGAGCAGTACTTC
.	TRBD2	TRBV18	TRBJ2-7	CASSQLAGSWSEQYF	TGTGCCAGCTCACAGCTAGCGGGGTCCTGGTCCGAGCAGTACTTC
.	TRBD1	TRBV7-2	TRBJ1-3	CASSWDSSGNTIYF	TGTGCCAGCAGCTGGGACAGCTCTGGAAACACCATATATTTT
.	.	TRBV2	TRBJ2-5	CASSRETQYF	TGTGCCAGCAGCCGGGAGACCCAGTACTTC
once	.	TRBV29-1	TRBJ2-3	CSVLIGSSDTQYF	TGCAGCGTCCTCATCGGGAGTTCAGATACGCAGTATTTT
.	TRBD1	TRBV28	TRBJ2-2	CASSENRGATGELFF	TGTGCCAGCAGTGAGAACAGGGGTGCCACCGGGGAGCTGTTTTTT
.	.	TRBV7-9	TRBJ1-2	CASSLLAGSGGYTF	TGTGCCAGCAGCCTGCTAGCTGGGTCTGGTGGCTACACCTTC
.	.	TRBV6-5	TRBJ2-2	CASSYSTLRATGELFF	TGTGCCAGCAGTTACTCGACGTTACGCGCGACCGGGGAGCTGTTTTTT
.	.	TRBV28	TRBJ2-1	CASSLVGTYNEQFF	TGTGCCAGCAGTTTAGTGGGGACCTACAATGAGCAGTTCTTC
.	.	TRBV30	TRBJ1-1	CAWSRGRGAFF	TGTGCCTGGAGCCGGGGAAGGGGAGCTTTCTTT
few	.	TRBV25-1	TRBJ2-7	CASSDGTDSYEQYF	TGTGCCAGCAGTGATGGGACGGACTCCTACGAGCAGTACTTC
.	.	TRBV23-1	TRBJ1-2	CASSQSIRISSYGYTF	TGCGCCAGCAGTCAATCGATCCGGATATCAAGCTATGGCTACACCTTC
.	.	TRBV30	TRBJ2-7	CAWSQSYEQYF	TGTGCCTGGAGTCAGAGTTACGAGCAGTACTTC
.	.	TRBV6-2/TRBV6-3	TRBJ2-2	CASSRTGTYTGELFF	TGTGCCAGCAGCCGAACCGGGACTTACACCGGGGAGCTGTTTTTT
.	.	TRBV3-1/TRBV3-2	TRBJ2-1	CASSHEPRDGNNEQFF	TGTGCCAGCAGCCATGAACCCAGGGACGGAAACAATGAGCAGTTCTTC
.	.	TRBV10-2	TRBJ1-3	CASSESRAGNTIYF	TGCGCCAGCAGTGAGTCCAGGGCGGGAAACACCATATATTTT
.	.	TRBV3-1/TRBV3-2	TRBJ2-1	CASSQSGEGTYNEQFF	TGTGCCAGCAGCCAATCTGGTGAGGGAACCTACAATGAGCAGTTCTTC
.	TRBD1	TRBV7-9	TRBJ1-1	CASSPKLQGAVTEAFF	TGTGCCAGCAGCCCGAAACTTCAGGGGGCAGTCACTGAAGCTTTCTTT
.	.	TRBV7-2	TRBJ1-4	CASRKGEGEKLFF	TGTGCCAGCAGAAAGGGGGAGGGGGAAAAACTGTTTTTT
.	TRBD2	TRBV5-8	TRBJ2-3	CASRKNRILSLAGNPPQYF	TGTGCCAGCAGAAAAAACAGGATCCTAAGTCTAGCGGGAAACCCGCCGCAGTATTTT
few	.	TRBV3-1/TRBV3-2	TRBJ1-2	CASSPTGGGYGYTF	TGTGCCAGCAGCCCCACCGGGGGAGGCTATGGCTACACCTTC
.	.	TRBV10-3	TRBJ2-7	CATQRGPDSYEQYF	TGTGCCACCCAACGGGGGCCGGACTCCTACGAGCAGTACTTC
.	.	TRBV7-8	TRBJ1-2	CASSLGLGGGLNYGYTF	TGTGCCAGCAGCTTAGGATTGGGCGGGGGGTTAAACTATGGCTACACCTTC
.	.	TRBV3-1/TRBV3-2	TRBJ1-4	CASSQRDEKLFF	TGTGCCAGCAGCCAGCGTGATGAAAAACTGTTTTTT
.	TRBD2	TRBV7-3	TRBJ2-1	CASSLRSRGLAGDNEQFF	TGTGCCAGCAGCTTACGTAGTAGGGGACTAGCGGGGGACAATGAGCAGTTCTTC
few	.	TRBV5-4	TRBJ1-2	CASSARQDYGYTF	TGTGCCAGCAGCGCACGACAGGACTATGGCTACACCTTC
.	.	TRBV19	TRBJ1-5	CASPGQRQDSLNQPQHF	TGTGCCAGTCCCGGCCAAAGACAGGACTCCCTCAATCAGCCCCAGCATTTT
.	.	TRBV7-8	TRBJ2-2	CASRLGGTGELFF	TGTGCCAGCAGGCTAGGGGGTACCGGGGAGCTGTTTTTT
.	.	TRBV6-4	TRBJ2-1	CASRGTANEQFF	TGTGCCAGCAGAGGGACGGCCAATGAGCAGTTCTTC
.	.	TRBV29-1	TRBJ1-2	CSVAVAGTYGYTF	TGCAGCGTTGCGGTTGCCGGAACCTATGGCTACACCTTC
.	.	TRBV28	TRBJ1-3	CASSLPDPTGGNTIYF	TGTGCCAGCAGTTTGCCCGACCCAACCGGTGGAAACACCATATATTTT
.	.	TRBV4-3	TRBJ1-5	CASSQEAAYSNQPQHF	TGCGCCAGCAGCCAAGAGGCAGCTTATAGCAATCAGCCCCAGCATTTT
.	TRBD1	TRBV9	TRBJ1-1	CASSVGTASDEAFF	TGTGCCAGCAGCGTGGGGACAGCTTCTGATGAAGCTTTCTTT
.	TRBD1	TRBV7-8	TRBJ2-5	CASSVGGQGMLETQYF	TGTGCCAGCAGCGTCGGGGGACAGGGGATGCTCGAGACCCAGTACTTC
.	.	TRBV19	TRBJ2-1	CASSRYLAGAHNEQFF	TGTGCCAGTAGTAGGTATCTAGCAGGGGCACACAATGAGCAGTTCTTC
.	.	TRBV19	TRBJ1-2	CASSPGTVVNLANYGYTF	TGTGCCAGTAGTCCAGGGACCGTTGTTAATCTAGCTAACTATGGCTACACCTTC
.	.	TRBV2	TRBJ1-2	CASPGSWGRDYGYTF	TGTGCCAGCCCCGGTTCCTGGGGGAGAGACTATGGCTACACCTTC
.	.	TRBV2	TRBJ2-1	CASSGQRTYNEQFF	TGTGCCAGCAGTGGCCAGCGTACCTACAATGAGCAGTTCTTC